Only one count was recorded for the clone carrying this T cell receptor (beta chain). Its target is unknown. This record belongs to a study of Ad26.COV2.S vaccination and SARS-CoV-2 variants. Overall study: By the intramuscular route, Ad26.COV2.S was given once, or twice 56 days apart.

Germline V lookup: CDR1 MGHRA, CDR2 YSYEKL. There are 15 residues in the CDR3. J gave up 6 bases and V 3 bases, and 8 bases lay outside the gene matches. Whole-study results and caveats: Relative to placebo recipients, vaccine recipients exhibited elevated spike-specific TCR breadth. Reported post-vaccination CD8+ and CD4+ T cell responses to spike showed substantial breadth.

The protocol was immunoSEQ multiplex PCR, while the TCRdb copy is restricted to in-frame clones and leaves out a portion. This sample has roughly 330,000 clones, with about nine tenths found just once. The treatment: around 19 received Ad26.COV2.S at low or high dose, single or two shots; 5 received placebo; per-sample allocation not given. Day 63 following the first vaccine or placebo injection was when the samples were taken. What was given as vaccine was an Ad26 vector encoding Wuhan-strain SARS-CoV-2 spike. The V call is TRBV4-1, the J call TRBJ1-2, with 9 bases lining up with TRBD1. Sequences were derived from peripheral blood, sampled in a trial of Ad26.COV2.S vaccine versus placebo. The clonotype was recovered from a person between 18 and 65 years old who received the Ad26.COV2.S COVID-19 vaccine or a placebo. CDR3 nucleotides: TGCGCCAGCAGCCACCCGGACAGGGGAGGAAATGGCTACACCTTC. Its protein is CASSHPDRGGNGYTF.